This T cell receptor beta chain came from a study of cytomegalovirus exposure and HLA in healthy donors. The primer mix had 60 Vbeta and 13 Jbeta primers. Sequencing was performed with immunoSEQ multiplex PCR; in TCRdb, only in-frame clones are kept and a portion is missing. The sample includes 160,000 or so clones, approximately 80% of them seen just once. V trimming: 2 bases; J trimming: 6 bases; junction bases outside the gene matches: 8. The germline V gene has CDR1 SGHRS and CDR2 YFSETQ. This CDR3 spans 15 amino acids. The chain combines TRBV5-1 with TRBJ2-1, with 7 nucleotides matching TRBD1. This sequence originates from a woman aged 45-60 years in good health and CMV-seronegative. Specimen: PBMCs. CDR3 residues: CASSFGTVNINEQFF. The DNA for the CDR3 is TGCGCCAGCAGCTTCGGGACAGTAAATATCAATGAGCAGTTCTTC.